This T cell receptor (beta chain) was documented in a study of T cell changes during pregnancy in multiple sclerosis. Method: immunoSEQ multiplex PCR; TCRdb's copy keeps in-frame clones and lacks some. The sample has some 60,000 clones; about 90% are singletons. The starting material was peripheral blood, obtained in the second trimester of pregnancy. The TCR originated in a female donor in good health, enrolled as a control in a pregnancy study.

The chain's CDR3 is CASSQGPGLSGKLGGYTF. In DNA, the CDR3 is TGTGCCAGCAGCCAAGGTCCCGGTTTAAGCGGGAAATTAGGTGGCTACACCTTC. This sequence joins TRBV7-3 and TRBJ1-2; D call uncertain. V was trimmed by 5 bases and J by 7 bases, leaving 29 bases between them. CDR1 and CDR2 (germline): SGHTA, FQGTGA. The CDR3 consists of 18 residues.